This T cell receptor (beta chain) was documented in a study of Tregs in tolerant kidney transplant recipients. Study observations and caveats: In tolerant patients, donor-specific Tregs outgrew total Tregs, suggesting antigen-driven expansion. Activated donor B cell expansion appeared to reveal the most relevant donor-specific TCRbeta repertoire. Changing PCR primers prevented nucleotide comparison between some patients' samples.

TCRdb's table, derived via immunoSEQ multiplex PCR, lists solely in-frame clones and lacks some. This listing includes some 15,000 clones. Concerning this clone: Its antigen is still unknown. The read stops 3 residues short of the end of the CDR3; the missing end is completed from the germline J gene.

The CDR3 totals 14 residues. Deletions cut 5 bases from V and 1 base from J, with 10 bases between. Germline V lookup: CDR1 MNHEY, CDR2 SMNVEV (reference sequence). Recipients received nonmyeloablative bone marrow transplants from related graft donors, with transient mixed chimerism. Unstimulated Tregs (CD4+CD25+CD127-) and CD4+CD25- non-Tregs were sorted from PBMCs. The V gene is TRBV27, the J gene TRBJ2-3; D is unclear. The sample in question was CD8+ T cells from blood (PBMCs), obtained 6 months after the transplant. The sequence derives from a human patient who received a combined kidney and bone marrow transplant. Some T cells may be provided by the graft donor. CDR3 loop: CASSPSPGTDTQYF. The sequenced CDR3 bases are TGTGCCAGCAGTCCCTCCCCCGGCACAGATACG.